These 27 T cell receptor beta chains were all obtained from the same sample, sequenced in a study of blood T cell repertoires in COVID-19. Clones were sequenced by immunoSEQ multiplex PCR, and TCRdb holds only the in-frame ones, with some missing. The sample yields about 190,000 clones, around 73% seen once. Sequencing was performed on PBMCs or T cells enriched from blood (not recorded which). The origin of the receptors is a woman aged 50 to 60 who had recovered from COVID-19.

The chain recombines TRBV4-3 with TRBJ2-1; perhaps TRBD2 as D (5 bases). Germline V CDR1 and CDR2: LGHNA, YSLEER. This CDR3 has 16 amino acids. Trimming took 4 bases from V and 6 from J, leaving 19 bases between them. The CDR3 is CASSLFAVGEGNEQFF. The DNA for the CDR3 is TGCGCCAGCAGCCTTTTCGCGGTGGGAGAGGGCAATGAGCAGTTCTTC.

This chain uses TRBV19 with TRBJ2-2; 9 bases fit TRBD1. The CDR3 contains 16 residues. Germline CDR1 is LNHDA and CDR2 is SQIVND (reference sequence). The trim removed 2 bases at V and 1 base at J, leaving 2 bases unmatched. The CDR3 region has the DNA TGTGCCAGTAGTATACAGGGACAGGGGAACACCGGGGAGCTGTTTTTT. Protein product: CASSIQGQGNTGELFF.

The gene calls are TRBV4-3 and TRBJ2-3, with 8 bases matching TRBD2. Germline trimming cut 3 bases from V and 10 bases from J; bases unmatched to any gene: 9. CDR3 length: 14 residues. CDR1 LGHNA and CDR2 YSLEER come from the germline V gene. CDR3 protein: CASSHGTSSRPQYF. For the CDR3, the DNA is TGCGCCAGCAGCCACGGGACTAGTAGTCGCCCGCAGTATTTT.

V is TRBV30 and J is TRBJ1-1, with a weak D call TRBD1 (5 bases). The length of the CDR3 is 14 residues. Between the trimmed V and J ends, which lost 2 bases and 5 bases, there was a span of 15 bases. Germline V lookup: CDR1 GTSNPN, CDR2 SVGIG (reference sequence). The CDR3 region is CAWSPGGFGTEAFF. CDR3 coding DNA: TGTGCCTGGAGTCCCGGGGGGTTTGGGACTGAAGCTTTCTTT.

This clone has only a few counts. This sequence joins TRBV28 and TRBJ1-2; D is undetermined. Germline V lookup: CDR1 MDHEN, CDR2 SYDVKM. The CDR3 is 15 amino acids. The germline V and J ends were trimmed by 4 bases and 4 bases, with 16 bases remaining between them. In DNA form, the CDR3 reads TGTGCCAGCAGTTACCTGGCGGACTTCTTCTATGGCTACACCTTC. Its translation: CASSYLADFFYGYTF.

The chain has TRBV2 and TRBJ1-2; possible D gene TRBD1, 5 bases. Trimming removed 1 base at V and 8 bases at J, with 11 bases between. This CDR3 is built from 13 residues. Germline V CDR1 and CDR2: SNHLY, FYNNEI. The CDR3 region is CASSEVGGSGYTF. In nucleotides, the CDR3 is TGTGCCAGCAGTGAAGTCGGGGGGTCGGGCTACACCTTC.

This chain uses TRBV24-1 with TRBJ2-6; no clear D gene. Trimming removed 3 bases at V and 4 bases at J, with 3 bases between. This CDR3 region has 13 residues. Germline loops: CDR1 KGHDR, CDR2 SFDVKD. CDR3 in DNA: TGTGCCACCAGTGATCCAGGGGCCAACGTCCTGACTTTC. As protein: CATSDPGANVLTF.

The chain is built from TRBV7-2 and TRBJ2-7; 10 nucleotides align to TRBD2. V lost 5 bases to trimming and J lost 4 bases; unmatched junction nucleotides: 8. Germline V gene data show CDR1 as SGHTA and CDR2 as FQGNSA. The CDR3 sequence is 15 residues long. CDR3 DNA: TGTGCCAGCAGCCAAACCGGGACTAGCGAGTACGAGCAGTACTTC. It codes for CASSQTGTSEYEQYF.

The chain couples TRBV11-2 to TRBJ1-3; no clear D gene. The CDR3 has 14 amino acids. From germline, CDR1 is SGHAT and CDR2 FQNNGV. V lost 8 bases, J lost 2 bases, and 13 bases lay in between. The CDR3 DNA sequence: TGTGCCAGCGCTCCGAGGGCAGCTGGAAACACCATATATTTT. Protein sequence: CASAPRAAGNTIYF. The full variable domain, its missing parts supplied by reference TRBV11-2 and TRBJ1-3, is EAGVAQSPRYKIIEKRQSVAFWCNPISGHATLYWYQQILGQGPKLLIQFQNNGVVDDSQLPKDRFSAERLKGVDSTLKIQPAKLEDSAVYLCASAPRAAGNTIYFGEGSWLTVV.

The genes are TRBV28 and TRBJ1-1, with D uncertain. The germline gives CDR1 MDHEN, CDR2 SYDVKM. Trimming pared 3 bases from V and 6 bases from J, leaving 5 bases between. This CDR3 comprises 11 residues. The CDR3 reads CASSLFAEAFF. CDR3 DNA sequence: TGTGCCAGCAGTTTGTTCGCTGAAGCTTTCTTT.

This chain uses TRBV19 with TRBJ1-2; 9 bases map to TRBD1. J was trimmed by 2 bases and V by 5 bases; bases with no gene match: 6. Per germline, CDR1 LNHDA and CDR2 SQIVND (reference sequence). The CDR3 is made up of 15 amino acids. Written as DNA, the CDR3 is TGTGCCAGTAGTGCCCCAGGACAGGGGAACTATGGCTACACCTTC. It codes for CASSAPGQGNYGYTF.

The V call is TRBV4-1, the J call TRBJ2-7, with TRBD2 matching 8 bases. Unmatched junction bases numbered 17, after V lost 0 bases and J lost 7 bases. CDR3 size: 18 residues. Germline V CDR1 and CDR2: MGHRA, YSYEKL. The CDR3 is CASSQEMRGGAGAGEQYF. Here the CDR3 DNA reads TGCGCCAGCAGCCAAGAAATGCGTGGAGGAGCGGGAGCAGGGGAGCAGTACTTC.

The chain combines TRBV19 with TRBJ2-3; 10 bases line up with TRBD2. Germline CDR1 and CDR2: LNHDA and SQIVND (reference sequence). The CDR3 extends over 17 amino acids. With 4 bases clipped from V and 5 bases from J, the junction kept 12 bases outside the gene matches. CDR3 coding DNA: TGTGCCAGTAGTAGGGGTCCTAGCGGGAGAAAATTAGATACGCAGTATTTT. It is translated as CASSRGPSGRKLDTQYF.

This chain connects TRBV5-1 to TRBJ1-2; TRBD1 matches at 8 bases. Germline V gene data show CDR1 as SGHRS and CDR2 as YFSETQ. V dropped 4 bases and J dropped 3; count of bases not matched to a gene: 5. CDR3 length equals 14 residues. CDR3 sequence: CASSHDRGDYGYTF. The CDR3 DNA reads TGCGCCAGCAGCCACGACAGGGGAGACTATGGCTACACCTTC.

The genes are TRBV28 and TRBJ2-1, with D possibly matching TRBD2 (7 bases). V lost 8 bases, J lost 4 bases, and 18 bases lay in between. CDR1 and CDR2 from the germline V gene are MDHEN and SYDVKM. The CDR3 extends over 15 amino acids. DNA for the CDR3: TGTGCCAGCGGAGGGAGGGGGGGCTCATACAATGAGCAGTTCTTC. Protein sequence: CASGGRGGSYNEQFF.

V and J are TRBV19 and TRBJ2-1, with 11 bases lining up with TRBD2. The CDR3 length is 15 residues. J lost 6 bases, V lost 4 bases, and 5 bases had no gene match. Germline V lookup: CDR1 LNHDA, CDR2 SQIVND (reference sequence). The DNA of the CDR3 is TGTGCCAGTAGTAGCGGGACTAGCGGCCTCAATGAGCAGTTCTTC. Translating gives CASSSGTSGLNEQFF.

The chain employs TRBV21-1 and TRBJ1-5. TRBV21-1 counts as a pseudogene. The CDR3 runs 15 residues. CDR3: CASSTERSPGEPQHF. In DNA, the CDR3 is TGTGCCAGCAGCACAGAGCGGTCGCCCGGAGAGCCCCAGCATTTT.

The V call is TRBV2, the J call TRBJ1-1, with D hard to call. There are 12 residues in the CDR3. V lost 7 bases and J 5 bases, leaving 11 bases between the germline ends. Germline loops: CDR1 SNHLY, CDR2 FYNNEI. For the CDR3, the DNA is TGTGCCAGCACTAACAGTATTACTGAAGCTTTCTTT. Translated: CASTNSITEAFF.

The chain has TRBV3-1 (or the pseudogene TRBV3-2) and TRBJ2-1, with D possibly matching TRBD1 (5 bases). The germline CDR1 and CDR2 sequences are LGHDT and YNNKEL (reference sequence). The germline V and J ends were trimmed by 1 base and 8 bases, with 12 bases remaining between them. The CDR3 is 14 residues long. For the CDR3, the DNA is TGTGCCAGCAGCCAAGGGCCAGGGTGGGATGAGCAGTTCTTC. This sequence encodes CASSQGPGWDEQFF.

The rearrangement links TRBV2 to TRBJ1-2; TRBD1 is a possible D gene (5 bases). The germline CDR1 and CDR2 sequences are SNHLY and FYNNEI. The CDR3 covers 14 residues. Trimming shortened V by 7 bases and J by 8 bases, and 20 bases separated the two germline ends. This chain's CDR3 is CASNQGRELGGYTF. The CDR3 DNA sequence: TGTGCCAGCAACCAAGGCAGGGAACTTGGAGGCTACACCTTC.

The rearrangement joins TRBV28 to TRBJ1-2; 7 bases align to TRBD1. CDR3 length equals 13 residues. The V gene end was trimmed by 6 bases and the J gene end by 8 bases; junction bases not matched to a gene: 9. In germline, CDR1 is MDHEN, CDR2 SYDVKM. CDR3 sequence (DNA): TGTGCCAGCAGCCCAGGACAGGCGTGGGGCTACACCTTC. It specifies CASSPGQAWGYTF.

The gene calls are TRBV7-9 and TRBJ1-5, with 7 bases lining up with TRBD1. This CDR3 contains 15 residues. Germline V gene sequence: CDR1 SEHNR, CDR2 FQNEAQ (reference sequence). Trimming at V came to 4 bases and at J to 4 bases, leaving 7 bases not matched to a gene. The CDR3, as DNA: TGTGCCAGCAGCTATGCACAGGGGCAGAATCAGCCCCAGCATTTT. Translation: CASSYAQGQNQPQHF.

J is TRBJ2-1 and V is TRBV30; possibly TRBD2 for D (5 bases). V lost 3 bases, J lost 8 bases, and 11 bases lay in between. The CDR3 contains 12 residues. Germline lookup yields CDR1 GTSNPN and CDR2 SVGIG (reference sequence). For the CDR3, the DNA is TGTGCCTGGAGCCGACTCGGGGATGAGCAGTTCTTC. Its translation: CAWSRLGDEQFF.

CDR3 loop: CASSSPRLGAGDTQYF. The CDR3 DNA sequence: TGTGCCAGCAGTTCCCCGCGGTTAGGGGCAGGAGATACGCAGTATTTT. J is TRBJ2-3 and V is TRBV28; a weak D match, TRBD1 (5 bases). The CDR3 runs 16 residues. V gave up 4 bases and J gave up 5 bases, with 19 bases separating them. CDR1 and CDR2 from the germline V gene are MDHEN and SYDVKM.

The V and J genes are TRBV27 and TRBJ1-1; D unresolved. Trimming removed 9 bases from V and 4 bases from J, with 21 bases in between. This CDR3 comprises 15 residues. Per the germline V gene, CDR1 is MNHEY and CDR2 is SMNVEV (reference sequence). CDR3 sequence (DNA): TGTGCCAGTCAGCGATGGCCTTCTATGGCCACTGAAGCTTTCTTT. It translates to CASQRWPSMATEAFF.

This chain links TRBV3-1 (or the pseudogene TRBV3-2) with TRBJ1-2, with D unclear. Trimming removed 1 base from V and 2 bases from J, with 8 bases in between. This CDR3 spans 14 amino acids. CDR1 LGHDT and CDR2 YNNKEL come from the germline V gene (reference sequence). CDR3 coding DNA: TGTGCCAGCAGCCAAGTGGCGGGGAACTATGGCTACACCTTC. Translating it yields CASSQVAGNYGYTF.

This clone was counted a few times. The chain joins TRBV12-3 or TRBV12-4 to TRBJ2-1; a weak D match, TRBD2 (6 bases). V was clipped by 6 bases and J by 9 bases, with 15 bases between them. CDR3 length: 13 residues. This chain's CDR3 is CASSLSSAGEQFF. The CDR3, as DNA: TGTGCCAGCAGCCTCTCTAGCGCGGGTGAGCAGTTCTTC.